The sequence of this T cell receptor (beta chain) was determined in a study of T cell repertoires in cytomegalovirus infection. Study-level results: Based on cumulative public TCR beta family frequency, carriers of CMV plus the relevant HLA were identified. Dominant in the ex vivo response were TCR beta clonotypes restricted by HLA-C and specific for CMV.

TCRdb re-derived calls from the reads in MiXCR, one entry per CDR3 protein. The sample has about 200,000 distinct CDR3 sequences, more than 9% seen once; the top ten hold about 4.6%. CDR3 length: 13 residues. V lost 5 bases and J lost 4, with 11 bases in between. Germline CDR1 SGHVS, CDR2 FQNEAQ. This clonotype occurred many times. Its target is not known. Material for sequencing was PBMCs. J is TRBJ2-5 and V is TRBV7-8, with D unresolved. This sequence originates from a human donor in good health (CMV status not recorded). Some clones in this sample may be carry-over from other donors' samples. The CDR3 DNA follows: TGTGCCAGCAGCGAGACTGTTCGAGAGACCCAGTACTTC. It specifies CASSETVRETQYF.